The 25 T cell receptor beta chains presented below share a single source sample, sequenced in a study of blood T cell repertoires in COVID-19. Sequenced by immunoSEQ multiplex PCR; TCRdb stores in-frame clones only, minus some. The sample gives roughly 150,000 clones, roughly 89% of which show up once; over 4.5% is in the top ten. The specimen sequenced was peripheral blood. These TCRs come from a human donor in a cohort sampled during active COVID-19.

The chain combines TRBV9 with TRBJ1-2; tentative D call: TRBD1 (6 bases). The CDR3 covers 14 residues. Trimming took off 2 bases at V and 6 bases at J, with 14 bases between the two ends. Germline values: CDR1 SGDLS, CDR2 YYNGEE. In DNA form, the CDR3 reads TGTGCCAGCAGCGTGGGACGAGGGGGGGATGGCTACACCTTC. Amino acid sequence: CASSVGRGGDGYTF.

The CDR3 nucleotides are TGTGCCAGCAGCTTAGATTGGCAGGGAGAGCAGTACTTC. Encoded protein: CASSLDWQGEQYF. The rearrangement uses TRBV11-2 and TRBJ2-7, with TRBD1 as a possible D gene (5 bases). The CDR3 totals 13 residues. Germline V CDR1 and CDR2: SGHAT, FQNNGV. V was trimmed by 0 bases and J by 7 bases, leaving 10 bases between them. Complete variable domain (other parts from reference TRBV11-2 and TRBJ2-7): EAGVAQSPRYKIIEKRQSVAFWCNPISGHATLYWYQQILGQGPKLLIQFQNNGVVDDSQLPKDRFSAERLKGVDSTLKIQPAKLEDSAVYLCASSLDWQGEQYFGPGTRLTVT.

The chain carries TRBV3-1 (or the pseudogene TRBV3-2) and TRBJ2-7; weak D call: TRBD2 (6 bases). Germline V CDR1 and CDR2: LGHDT, YNNKEL (reference sequence). CDR3 length: 17 residues. The germline V and J ends were trimmed by 3 bases and 0 bases, with 18 bases remaining between them. The CDR3 here is CASSQSGGRRGSYEQYF. The DNA for the CDR3 is TGTGCCAGCAGCCAGAGCGGTGGGAGGAGGGGCTCCTACGAGCAGTACTTC.

The V gene is TRBV5-1, the J gene TRBJ2-1, with TRBD2 identical over 10 bases. The V gene's germline CDR1 is SGHRS and CDR2 YFSETQ. CDR3 length equals 17 residues. The J segment lost 8 bases and the V segment lost 2 bases, leaving 13 bases of the junction unmatched. CDR3 coding DNA: TGCGCCAGCAGCTTCGCGGGCCCTAGCGGGAGTAGGGATGAGCAGTTCTTC. Translating gives CASSFAGPSGSRDEQFF.

The V gene is TRBV19, the J gene TRBJ1-1, with D possibly matching TRBD1 (5 bases). The length of the CDR3 is 17 residues. Trimming left V 5 bases short and J 1 base short, with 20 bases between. CDR1 is LNHDA, CDR2 SQIVND, per germline (reference sequence). CDR3 protein: CASSPRPGGRRNTEAFF. CDR3 in DNA: TGTGCCAGTAGTCCACGTCCGGGGGGAAGGAGGAACACTGAAGCTTTCTTT.

The V call is TRBV5-7, the J call TRBJ1-4; TRBD1 aligns across 7 bases. TRBV5-7 is designated an ORF whose function remains uncertain. Trimming removed 5 bases from V and 7 bases from J; junction bases left unmatched: 8. CDR3 size: 14 residues. The CDR3 coding sequence is TGTGCCAGCAGTCACAGACAGGGCAGTGAAAAACTGTTTTTT. Translation gives CASSHRQGSEKLFF.

This chain's CDR3 is CASSPNTGTGWNYEQYF. CDR3 bases: TGTGCCAGCAGCCCAAATACCGGGACAGGGTGGAACTACGAGCAGTACTTC. This chain uses TRBV13 with TRBJ2-7, with TRBD1 identical over 9 bases. The CDR3 totals 17 residues. The germline V gene has CDR1 PRHDT and CDR2 FYEKMQ (reference sequence). V lost 5 bases to trimming and J lost 3 bases; unmatched junction nucleotides: 14.

The count of this clone is one. The rearrangement links TRBV28 to TRBJ1-2; 9 bases are a match to TRBD1. From germline, CDR1 is MDHEN and CDR2 SYDVKM. The CDR3 spans 15 residues. V lost 4 bases and J lost 8; bases outside the gene matches: 11. DNA of the CDR3: TGTGCCAGCAGTTGGGGCAACAGGGGGCGCGGGGGCTACACCTTC. Its protein product is CASSWGNRGRGGYTF.

The V and J genes are TRBV5-4 and TRBJ2-7; 8 nucleotides match TRBD2. Germline CDR1 is SGHNT and CDR2 is YYREEE (reference sequence). J gave up 0 bases and V 4 bases, and 9 bases lay outside the gene matches. This CDR3 region has 16 residues. CDR3 sequence reads: CASSTKRGLSSYEQYF. DNA for the CDR3: TGTGCCAGCAGCACCAAGCGGGGGCTGAGCTCCTACGAGCAGTACTTC.

The rearrangement links TRBV7-9 to TRBJ2-1, with 7 bases lining up with TRBD2. Per the germline V gene, CDR1 is SEHNR and CDR2 is FQNEAQ (reference sequence). J was trimmed by 0 bases and V by 5 bases; bases with no gene match: 7. This CDR3 comprises 16 residues. CDR3 residues: CASSQLGGSSYNEQFF. CDR3 DNA sequence: TGTGCCAGCAGCCAACTCGGGGGGAGCTCCTACAATGAGCAGTTCTTC.

The V gene is TRBV6-6, the J gene TRBJ2-2; 9 nucleotides line up with TRBD1. CDR1 MNHNY and CDR2 SVGAGI come from the germline V gene (reference sequence). Trimming removed 5 bases from V and 0 bases from J; junction bases left unmatched: 1. The CDR3 is 15 residues long. In DNA, the CDR3 is TGTGCCAGCAGTCGACAGGGGGCGAACACCGGGGAGCTGTTTTTT. Protein product: CASSRQGANTGELFF.

This chain joins TRBV10-1 and TRBJ2-7; D gene unclear. The V gene's germline CDR1 is WNHNN and CDR2 SYGVQD (reference sequence). The CDR3 loop spans 15 amino acids. The V end was cut by 3 bases, the J end by 4 bases, with 16 bases between. The CDR3 region has the DNA TGCGCCAGCAGTGATGGTACAGCCCCCGTATACGAGCAGTACTTC. Residues: CASSDGTAPVYEQYF.

J is TRBJ1-5 and V is TRBV12-3 or TRBV12-4, with TRBD1 matching 12 bases. The CDR3 runs 13 residues. With V trimmed by 5 bases and J by 9 bases, 2 bases remained unmatched. CDR3: CASSRDRGRPQHF. The CDR3 DNA reads TGTGCCAGCAGTCGGGACAGGGGGCGGCCCCAGCATTTT.

The V call is TRBV15, the J call TRBJ1-5, with 7 bases identical to TRBD1. The germline gives CDR1 LNHNV, CDR2 YYDKDF (reference sequence). This CDR3 is built from 13 residues. Germline trimming cut 9 bases from V and 8 bases from J; bases unmatched to any gene: 10. CDR3 nucleotide sequence: TGTGCCACAACAGGGGCCCCCCTGGAGCCCCAGCATTTT. Translated: CATTGAPLEPQHF.

V gene TRBV9 combines with J gene TRBJ1-1; weak D call: TRBD1 (5 bases). Germline V lookup: CDR1 SGDLS, CDR2 YYNGEE. The CDR3 contains 16 residues. V shed 0 bases and J shed 2 bases, with 14 bases lying between them. The CDR3 coding sequence is TGTGCCAGCAGCGTAGCATTAAAGGGGCCAAACACTGAAGCTTTCTTT. It yields the protein CASSVALKGPNTEAFF.

The rearrangement links TRBV6-6 to TRBJ1-1; 8 bases align to TRBD1. CDR1 and CDR2 from the germline V gene are MNHNY and SVGAGI (reference sequence). The V and J ends lost 7 bases and 1 base, in that order; junction bases with no gene match: 2. The CDR3 extends over 13 amino acids. CDR3 residues: CASIGTGNTEAFF. CDR3 nucleotides: TGTGCCAGCATAGGGACAGGGAACACTGAAGCTTTCTTT.

The rearrangement uses TRBV7-2 and TRBJ2-5; 7 nucleotides agree with TRBD1. Trimming at V came to 1 base and at J to 5 bases, leaving 10 bases not matched to a gene. Per the germline V gene, CDR1 is SGHTA and CDR2 is FQGNSA. This CDR3 is 16 amino acids long. The CDR3 DNA follows: TGTGCCAGCAGCTTAGGGCTACAGGGGTTCGGGGAGACCCAGTACTTC. This sequence encodes CASSLGLQGFGETQYF.

This CDR3 reads CSADDRGYTF. The CDR3 bases are TGCAGTGCCGACGACAGGGGCTACACCTTC. This sequence joins TRBV20-1 and TRBJ1-2, with a tentative D call TRBD1 (6 bases). Per germline, CDR1 DFQATT and CDR2 SNEGSKA (reference sequence). CDR3 size: 10 residues. V was shortened by 6 bases and J by 8 bases, with 10 bases between the two germline ends.

The genes are TRBV7-2 and TRBJ2-3; a weak D match, TRBD2 (6 bases). This CDR3 has 12 residues. CDR1 and CDR2 (germline): SGHTA, FQGNSA. V was cut by 3 bases and J by 11 bases, with 12 bases left in between. The CDR3 bases are TGTGCCAGCAGCTTCCTGGCGGGGAGGCAGTATTTT. It yields the protein CASSFLAGRQYF.

The chain has TRBV30 and TRBJ1-2; 8 nucleotides agree with TRBD1. The CDR3 is made up of 13 amino acids. V dropped 1 base and J dropped 4; count of bases not matched to a gene: 2. Germline lookup yields CDR1 GTSNPN and CDR2 SVGIG (reference sequence). The CDR3 region has the DNA TGTGCCTGGAGTGGCAGGGGGCCCTATGGCTACACCTTC. Its translation is CAWSGRGPYGYTF.

This clone was recorded once. The chain has TRBV19 and TRBJ2-7; D perhaps matches TRBD2 (5 bases). Per the germline V gene, CDR1 is LNHDA and CDR2 is SQIVND (reference sequence). The CDR3 runs 15 residues. Trimming removed 3 bases at V and 2 bases at J, with 14 bases between. As DNA, the CDR3 is TGTGCCAGTAGTATCAGATGGGGAGCTACCTACGAGCAGTACTTC. Translating gives CASSIRWGATYEQYF.

The V gene is TRBV28, the J gene TRBJ1-6; 8 bases are shared with TRBD1. The CDR3 consists of 15 residues. Germline trimming cut 6 bases from V and 6 bases from J; bases unmatched to any gene: 7. Germline CDR1 MDHEN, CDR2 SYDVKM. CDR3 DNA sequence: TGTGCCAGCAGCCCGCGACAGGGGACTAATTCACCCCTCCACTTT. Protein product: CASSPRQGTNSPLHF.

The chain recombines TRBV9 with TRBJ1-1, with 8 bases that match TRBD1. Germline trimming cut 3 bases from V and 3 bases from J; bases unmatched to any gene: 10. Germline lookup yields CDR1 SGDLS and CDR2 YYNGEE. The CDR3 is 16 amino acids. The CDR3 DNA reads TGTGCCAGCAGCGGACGCGGACAGGGCGGGGACACTGAAGCTTTCTTT. It encodes CASSGRGQGGDTEAFF. Full variable domain (remainder filled in from reference TRBV9 and TRBJ1-1): DSGVTQTPKHLITATGQRVTLRCSPRSGDLSVYWYQQSLDQGLQFLIQYYNGEERAKGNILERFSAQQFPDLHSELNLSSLELGDSALYFCASSGRGQGGDTEAFFGQGTRLTVV.

Only one count was recorded for this clone. The chain links TRBV28 to TRBJ1-1; D possibly corresponds to TRBD1 (5 bases). CDR1 is MDHEN and CDR2 is SYDVKM in the germline V gene. Trimming pared 2 bases from V and 3 bases from J, leaving 10 bases between. The CDR3 is 14 residues long. This chain's CDR3 is CASSLAGGDTEAFF. In DNA form, the CDR3 reads TGTGCCAGCAGTTTAGCTGGGGGGGACACTGAAGCTTTCTTT. Using reference TRBV28 and TRBJ1-1 for the parts outside the CDR3, the full variable domain is DVKVTQSSRYLVKRTGEKVFLECVQDMDHENMFWYRQDPGLGLRLIYFSYDVKMKEKGDIPEGYSVSREKKERFSLILESASTNQTSMYLCASSLAGGDTEAFFGQGTRLTVV.

V is TRBV6-5 and J is TRBJ2-5; tentative D call: TRBD1 (6 bases). Deletions cut 0 bases from V and 5 bases from J, with 10 bases between. The CDR3 totals 14 residues. Germline V lookup: CDR1 MNHEY, CDR2 SVGAGI. As DNA, the CDR3 is TGTGCCAGCAGTTACTCCGCAGGGGCTGAGACCCAGTACTTC. Residues: CASSYSAGAETQYF.